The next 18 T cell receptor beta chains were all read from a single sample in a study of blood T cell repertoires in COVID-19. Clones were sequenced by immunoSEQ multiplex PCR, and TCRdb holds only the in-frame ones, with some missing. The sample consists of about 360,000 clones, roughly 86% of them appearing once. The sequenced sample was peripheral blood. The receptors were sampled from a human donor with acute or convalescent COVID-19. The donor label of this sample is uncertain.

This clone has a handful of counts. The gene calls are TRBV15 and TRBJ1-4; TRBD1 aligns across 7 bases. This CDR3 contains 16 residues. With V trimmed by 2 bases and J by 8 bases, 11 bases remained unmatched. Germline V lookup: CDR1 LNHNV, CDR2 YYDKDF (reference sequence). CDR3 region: CATSRRGQDVGEKLFF. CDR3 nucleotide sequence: TGTGCCACCAGCAGACGCGGACAGGACGTTGGAGAAAAACTGTTTTTT.

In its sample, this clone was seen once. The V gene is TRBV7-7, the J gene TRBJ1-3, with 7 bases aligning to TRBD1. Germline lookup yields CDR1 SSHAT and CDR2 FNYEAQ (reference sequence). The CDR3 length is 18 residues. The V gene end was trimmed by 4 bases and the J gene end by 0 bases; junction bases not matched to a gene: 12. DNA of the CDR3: TGTGCCAGCAGCTCTGGACAGGAACCCTTTCTCTCTGGAAACACCATATATTTT. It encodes CASSSGQEPFLSGNTIYF.

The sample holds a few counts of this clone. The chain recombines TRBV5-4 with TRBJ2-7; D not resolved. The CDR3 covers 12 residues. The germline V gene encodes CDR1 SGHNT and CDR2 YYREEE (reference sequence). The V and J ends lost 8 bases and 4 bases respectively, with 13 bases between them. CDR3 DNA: TGTGCCAGTTCTACGAGTGGTTACGAGCAGTACTTC. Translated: CASSTSGYEQYF.

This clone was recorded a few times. In DNA, the CDR3 is TGCGCCAGCAGCCCGGGACAGTTTAACACTGAAGCTTTCTTT. This translates into CASSPGQFNTEAFF. The rearrangement uses TRBV4-1 and TRBJ1-1, with TRBD1 identical over 7 bases. V shed 4 bases and J 2 bases; nucleotides not matched to a gene: 4. Germline V lookup: CDR1 MGHRA, CDR2 YSYEKL. The CDR3 has 14 amino acids.

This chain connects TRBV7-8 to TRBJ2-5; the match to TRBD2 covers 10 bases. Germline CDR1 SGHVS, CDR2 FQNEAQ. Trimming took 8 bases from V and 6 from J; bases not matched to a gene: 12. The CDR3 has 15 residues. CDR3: CASEPGAGGLKTQYF. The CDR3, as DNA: TGTGCCAGCGAACCAGGAGCGGGAGGGTTAAAGACCCAGTACTTC.

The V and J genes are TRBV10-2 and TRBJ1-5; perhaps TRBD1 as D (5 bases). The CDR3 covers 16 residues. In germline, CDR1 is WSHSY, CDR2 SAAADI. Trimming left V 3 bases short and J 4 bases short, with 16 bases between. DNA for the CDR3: TGCGCCAGCAGTGAAGTCGCAGGGCCCCAGAATCAGCCCCAGCATTTT. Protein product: CASSEVAGPQNQPQHF.

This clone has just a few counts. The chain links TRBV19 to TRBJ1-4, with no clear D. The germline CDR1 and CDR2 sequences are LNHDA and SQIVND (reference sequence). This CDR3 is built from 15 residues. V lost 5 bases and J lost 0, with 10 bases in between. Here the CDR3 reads CASSSSGATNEKLFF. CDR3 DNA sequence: TGTGCCAGTAGTTCGTCCGGGGCAACTAATGAAAAACTGTTTTTT.

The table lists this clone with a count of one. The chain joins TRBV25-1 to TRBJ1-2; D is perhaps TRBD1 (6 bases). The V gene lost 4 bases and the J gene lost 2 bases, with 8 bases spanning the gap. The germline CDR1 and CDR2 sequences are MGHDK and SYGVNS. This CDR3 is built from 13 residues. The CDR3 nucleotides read TGTGCCAGCAGTGGCCAGGGGAACTATGGCTACACCTTC. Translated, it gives CASSGQGNYGYTF.

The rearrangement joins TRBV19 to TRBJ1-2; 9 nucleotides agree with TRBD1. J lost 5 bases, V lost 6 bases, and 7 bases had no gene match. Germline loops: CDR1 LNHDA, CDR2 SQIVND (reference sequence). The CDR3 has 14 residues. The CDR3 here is CASSPRQGGYGYTF. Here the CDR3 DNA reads TGTGCCAGTAGCCCTAGACAGGGGGGTTATGGCTACACCTTC.

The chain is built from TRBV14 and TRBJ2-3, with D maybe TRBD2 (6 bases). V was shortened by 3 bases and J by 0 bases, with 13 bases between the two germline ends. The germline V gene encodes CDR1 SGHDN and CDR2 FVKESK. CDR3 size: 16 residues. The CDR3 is CASSQTPGLSTDTQYF. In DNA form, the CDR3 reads TGTGCCAGCAGCCAGACCCCGGGACTTAGCACAGATACGCAGTATTTT.

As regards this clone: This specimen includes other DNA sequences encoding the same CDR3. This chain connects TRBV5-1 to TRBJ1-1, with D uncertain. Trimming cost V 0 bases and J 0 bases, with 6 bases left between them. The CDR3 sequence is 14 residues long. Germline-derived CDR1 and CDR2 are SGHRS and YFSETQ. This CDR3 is CASSLAGMNTEAFF. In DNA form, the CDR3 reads TGCGCCAGCAGCTTGGCAGGAATGAACACTGAAGCTTTCTTT.

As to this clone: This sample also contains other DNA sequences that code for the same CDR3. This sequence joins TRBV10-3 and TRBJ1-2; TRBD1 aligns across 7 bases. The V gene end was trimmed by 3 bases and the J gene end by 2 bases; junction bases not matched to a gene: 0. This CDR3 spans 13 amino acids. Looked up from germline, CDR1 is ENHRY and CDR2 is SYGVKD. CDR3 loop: CAISEGGNYGYTF. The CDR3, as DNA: TGTGCCATCAGTGAAGGGGGCAACTATGGCTACACCTTC.

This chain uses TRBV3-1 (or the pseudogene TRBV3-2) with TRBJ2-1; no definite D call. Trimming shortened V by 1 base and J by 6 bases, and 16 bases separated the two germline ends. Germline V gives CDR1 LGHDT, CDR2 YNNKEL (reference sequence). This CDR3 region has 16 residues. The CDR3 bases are TGTGCCAGCAGCCAAGGGGCCAGCAGATTATTCAATGAGCAGTTCTTC. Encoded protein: CASSQGASRLFNEQFF.

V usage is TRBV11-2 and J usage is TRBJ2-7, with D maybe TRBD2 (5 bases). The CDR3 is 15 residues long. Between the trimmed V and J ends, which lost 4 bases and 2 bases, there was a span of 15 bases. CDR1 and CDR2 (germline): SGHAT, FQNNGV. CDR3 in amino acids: CASSSPESGTYEQYF. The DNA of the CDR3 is TGTGCCAGCAGCTCCCCGGAATCGGGAACCTACGAGCAGTACTTC. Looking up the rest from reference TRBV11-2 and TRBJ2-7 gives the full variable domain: EAGVAQSPRYKIIEKRQSVAFWCNPISGHATLYWYQQILGQGPKLLIQFQNNGVVDDSQLPKDRFSAERLKGVDSTLKIQPAKLEDSAVYLCASSSPESGTYEQYFGPGTRLTVT.

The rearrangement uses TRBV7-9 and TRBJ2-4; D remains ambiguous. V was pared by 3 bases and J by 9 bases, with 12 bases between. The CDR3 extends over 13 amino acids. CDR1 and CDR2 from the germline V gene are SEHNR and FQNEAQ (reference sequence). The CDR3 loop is CASSLTGHGIQYF. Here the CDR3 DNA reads TGTGCCAGCAGCTTGACGGGTCATGGCATTCAGTACTTC.

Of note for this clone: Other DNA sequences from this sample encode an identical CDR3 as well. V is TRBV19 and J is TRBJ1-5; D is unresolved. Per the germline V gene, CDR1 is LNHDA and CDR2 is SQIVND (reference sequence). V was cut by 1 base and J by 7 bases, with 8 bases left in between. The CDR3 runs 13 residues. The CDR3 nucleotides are TGTGCCAGTAGTATAGGGCGGGGACAGCCCCAGCATTTT. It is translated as CASSIGRGQPQHF.

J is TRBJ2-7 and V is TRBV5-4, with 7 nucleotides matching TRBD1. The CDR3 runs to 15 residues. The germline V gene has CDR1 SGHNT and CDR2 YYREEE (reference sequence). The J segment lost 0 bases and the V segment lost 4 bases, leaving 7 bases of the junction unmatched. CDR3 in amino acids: CASSGGQTSSYEQYF. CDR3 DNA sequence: TGTGCCAGCAGCGGGGGACAGACAAGCTCCTACGAGCAGTACTTC. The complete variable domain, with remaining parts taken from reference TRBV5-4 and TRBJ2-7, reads ETGVTQSPTHLIKTRGQQVTLRCSSQSGHNTVSWYQQALGQGPQFIFQYYREEENGRGNFPPRFSGLQFPNYSSELNVNALELDDSALYLCASSGGQTSSYEQYFGPGTRLTVT.

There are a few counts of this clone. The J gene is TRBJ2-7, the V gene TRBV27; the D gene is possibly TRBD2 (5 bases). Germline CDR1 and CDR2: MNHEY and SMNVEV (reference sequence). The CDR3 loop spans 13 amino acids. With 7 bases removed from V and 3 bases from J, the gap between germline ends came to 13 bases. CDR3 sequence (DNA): TGTGCCAGCAAAATGGACTCGCACTACGAGCAGTACTTC. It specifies CASKMDSHYEQYF.